Listed below are T cell receptor beta chains from one sample, sequenced in a study of blood T cell repertoires in COVID-19. Sequenced by immunoSEQ multiplex PCR; TCRdb stores in-frame clones only, minus some. The data hold some 220,000 clones, with over 75% observed a single time. Material: PBMCs or T cells enriched from blood (not recorded which). These receptors all come from a woman aged 18-29 years in a cohort exposed to, infected with or recovered from COVID-19 (not recorded which). The CDR3 runs from the conserved cysteine through the conserved F or W. D genes are given only for firm matches. Clone size is given for some rows only: seen once, a few or many times, or a class if the clone is expanded.

clone size: NA; D gene: TRBD2; J gene: TRBJ2-1; V gene: TRBV29-1; CDR3 protein: CSVVGGSSRGAYNEQFF; CDR3 DNA: TGCAGCGTTGTAGGCGGGAGCAGCCGGGGAGCCTACAATGAGCAGTTCTTC
clone size: NA; D gene: NA; J gene: TRBJ1-2; V gene: TRBV14; CDR3 protein: CASSRVRGSYGYTF; CDR3 DNA: TGTGCCAGCAGCCGCGTCAGGGGCAGTTATGGCTACACCTTC
clone size: NA; D gene: TRBD2; J gene: TRBJ2-1; V gene: TRBV19; CDR3 protein: CASSMTTSGREARGEQFF; CDR3 DNA: TGTGCCAGTAGTATGACGACTAGCGGGAGGGAAGCCCGGGGTGAGCAGTTCTTC
clone size: NA; D gene: NA; J gene: TRBJ2-1; V gene: TRBV6-5; CDR3 protein: CASGPGTPARGEQFF; CDR3 DNA: TGTGCCAGCGGCCCCGGGACACCCGCCCGGGGTGAGCAGTTCTTC
clone size: NA; D gene: NA; J gene: TRBJ1-1; V gene: TRBV11-3; CDR3 protein: CASSLLRDTEAFF; CDR3 DNA: TGTGCCAGCAGCTTACTACGAGACACTGAAGCTTTCTTT
clone size: NA; D gene: NA; J gene: TRBJ1-2; V gene: TRBV21-1; CDR3 protein: CASSKLRGFNYGYTF; CDR3 DNA: TGTGCCAGCAGCAAGCTTCGAGGGTTTAACTATGGCTACACCTTC
clone size: NA; D gene: TRBD1; J gene: TRBJ1-6; V gene: TRBV5-4; CDR3 protein: CASSLVGQYNSPLHF; CDR3 DNA: TGTGCCAGCAGCTTGGTGGGACAGTATAATTCACCCCTCCACTTT
clone size: NA; D gene: NA; J gene: TRBJ2-7; V gene: TRBV5-5; CDR3 protein: CASSVAGADYEQYF; CDR3 DNA: TGTGCCAGCAGCGTAGCAGGGGCGGACTACGAGCAGTACTTC
clone size: NA; D gene: NA; J gene: TRBJ1-1; V gene: TRBV11-2; CDR3 protein: CASSLGPHTEAFF; CDR3 DNA: TGTGCCAGCAGCTTAGGGCCCCACACTGAAGCTTTCTTT
clone size: few; D gene: TRBD1; J gene: TRBJ2-1; V gene: TRBV5-1; CDR3 protein: CASSFSTGTGSVNEQFF; CDR3 DNA: TGCGCCAGCAGCTTCTCTACCGGGACAGGGTCAGTCAATGAGCAGTTCTTC
clone size: NA; D gene: NA; J gene: TRBJ1-1; V gene: TRBV19; CDR3 protein: CASSRGQLNTEAFF; CDR3 DNA: TGTGCCAGTAGTCGAGGACAGCTTAACACTGAAGCTTTCTTT
clone size: NA; D gene: TRBD1; J gene: TRBJ2-7; V gene: TRBV6-1; CDR3 protein: CASSEGQGHEQYF; CDR3 DNA: TGTGCCAGCAGTGAAGGACAGGGCCACGAGCAGTACTTC
clone size: NA; D gene: NA; J gene: TRBJ2-2; V gene: TRBV6-2/TRBV6-3; CDR3 protein: CASSYRYYLEPNTGELFF; CDR3 DNA: TGTGCCAGCAGTTATAGGTACTACCTCGAACCGAACACCGGGGAGCTGTTTTTT
clone size: NA; D gene: NA; J gene: TRBJ1-2; V gene: TRBV28; CDR3 protein: CASSLGYRVSNGYTF; CDR3 DNA: TGTGCCAGCAGTTTAGGGTACAGGGTATCAAACGGCTACACCTTC
clone size: many; D gene: NA; J gene: TRBJ1-1; V gene: TRBV6-5; CDR3 protein: CASSYSLGAVNTEAFF; CDR3 DNA: TGTGCCAGCAGTTACTCTCTAGGGGCGGTGAACACTGAAGCTTTCTTT
clone size: few; D gene: TRBD2; J gene: TRBJ2-3; V gene: TRBV9; CDR3 protein: CASSVSLAGGPDTQYF; CDR3 DNA: TGTGCCAGCAGCGTGAGTCTAGCGGGGGGGCCAGATACGCAGTATTTT
clone size: NA; D gene: NA; J gene: TRBJ1-2; V gene: TRBV24-1; CDR3 protein: CATSDSPAPSRYTF; CDR3 DNA: TGTGCCACCAGTGATTCCCCGGCCCCTAGCCGCTACACCTTC
clone size: many; D gene: NA; J gene: TRBJ1-5; V gene: TRBV18; CDR3 protein: CASSPEAGGDLAQHF; CDR3 DNA: TGTGCCAGCTCACCGGAGGCAGGTGGGGATCTGGCCCAGCATTTT
clone size: NA; D gene: NA; J gene: TRBJ1-6; V gene: TRBV21-1; CDR3 protein: CASSKAQGHFLRSYNSPLHF; CDR3 DNA: TGTGCCAGCAGCAAAGCGCAGGGGCACTTCCTAAGGTCCTATAATTCACCCCTCCACTTT
clone size: NA; D gene: NA; J gene: TRBJ1-1; V gene: TRBV5-1; CDR3 protein: CASSSAYTSGGYTEAFF; CDR3 DNA: TGCGCCAGCAGCTCGGCCTATACATCGGGGGGGTACACTGAAGCTTTCTTT
clone size: few; D gene: NA; J gene: TRBJ1-5; V gene: TRBV19; CDR3 protein: CASSIGQEGPQHF; CDR3 DNA: TGTGCCAGTAGTATAGGACAAGAGGGGCCCCAGCATTTT
clone size: NA; D gene: TRBD2; J gene: TRBJ2-1; V gene: TRBV10-2; CDR3 protein: CASGLAGVNEQFF; CDR3 DNA: TGCGCCAGCGGACTAGCGGGAGTGAATGAGCAGTTCTTC
clone size: NA; D gene: TRBD1; J gene: TRBJ1-5; V gene: TRBV7-8; CDR3 protein: CASSLGDRDNQPQHF; CDR3 DNA: TGTGCCAGCAGCTTAGGGGACAGGGACAATCAGCCCCAGCATTTT
clone size: NA; D gene: TRBD1; J gene: TRBJ2-4; V gene: TRBV13; CDR3 protein: CASSLVTGAQYF; CDR3 DNA: TGTGCCAGCAGCTTGGTTACAGGGGCGCAGTACTTC
clone size: NA; D gene: TRBD1; J gene: TRBJ1-2; V gene: TRBV6-5; CDR3 protein: CASSYRGLGGYTF; CDR3 DNA: TGTGCCAGCAGTTACAGGGGGCTCGGTGGCTACACCTTC
clone size: NA; D gene: TRBD2; J gene: TRBJ2-1; V gene: TRBV11-2; CDR3 protein: CASSWTSGIGNEQFF; CDR3 DNA: TGTGCCAGCAGTTGGACTAGCGGGATCGGTAATGAGCAGTTCTTC
clone size: NA; D gene: NA; J gene: TRBJ2-2; V gene: TRBV2; CDR3 protein: CASWGGYGTGELFF; CDR3 DNA: TGTGCCAGCTGGGGGGGCTATGGGACCGGGGAGCTGTTTTTT
clone size: NA; D gene: NA; J gene: TRBJ1-1; V gene: TRBV7-9; CDR3 protein: CASSFPGENTEAFF; CDR3 DNA: TGTGCCAGCAGCTTCCCCGGGGAGAACACTGAAGCTTTCTTT
clone size: NA; D gene: TRBD1; J gene: TRBJ1-6; V gene: TRBV19; CDR3 protein: CASRRDSLNSPLHF; CDR3 DNA: TGTGCCAGTCGCCGGGACAGCCTCAATTCACCCCTCCACTTT
clone size: NA; D gene: NA; J gene: TRBJ1-5; V gene: TRBV6-5; CDR3 protein: CASTPGTPKPQHF; CDR3 DNA: TGTGCCAGCACCCCCGGGACACCAAAGCCCCAGCATTTT
clone size: once; D gene: NA; J gene: TRBJ1-4; V gene: TRBV7-8; CDR3 protein: CASSLEVRGSNEKLFF; CDR3 DNA: TGTGCCAGCAGCTTAGAGGTTAGGGGGAGTAATGAAAAACTGTTTTTT
clone size: NA; D gene: NA; J gene: TRBJ1-2; V gene: TRBV6-2/TRBV6-3; CDR3 protein: CASSYPGTHYGYTF; CDR3 DNA: TGTGCCAGCAGTTACCCCGGGACACACTATGGCTACACCTTC
clone size: NA; D gene: NA; J gene: TRBJ2-7; V gene: TRBV7-9; CDR3 protein: CASSLGVRQYF; CDR3 DNA: TGTGCCAGCAGCTTAGGAGTTCGGCAGTACTTC
clone size: NA; D gene: NA; J gene: TRBJ2-7; V gene: TRBV6-2/TRBV6-3; CDR3 protein: CASSTVGALYEQYF; CDR3 DNA: TGTGCCAGCAGTACGGTAGGGGCCCTTTACGAGCAGTACTTC
clone size: few; D gene: NA; J gene: TRBJ2-7; V gene: TRBV7-8; CDR3 protein: CASSLGTRDIFYEQYF; CDR3 DNA: TGTGCCAGCAGCTTAGGTACCCGGGACATCTTCTACGAGCAGTACTTC
clone size: NA; D gene: TRBD1; J gene: TRBJ1-4; V gene: TRBV7-9; CDR3 protein: CASSPTGFNEKLFF; CDR3 DNA: TGTGCCAGCAGCCCGACAGGGTTTAATGAAAAACTGTTTTTT
clone size: NA; D gene: TRBD1; J gene: TRBJ1-1; V gene: TRBV27; CDR3 protein: CASSDRGHTEAFF; CDR3 DNA: TGTGCCAGCAGCGACAGGGGGCACACTGAAGCTTTCTTT